These T cell receptor beta chains were read from a single sample in a study of shared clonotypes between healthy human individuals. Method: immunoSEQ multiplex PCR; TCRdb's copy keeps in-frame clones and lacks some. The sample shows about 1.1 million clones, 70% to 85% of them seen only once. Sequenced: memory CD4+ T cells from PBMCs. Receptors were obtained from a young man in good health. Some clones in this sample may be carry-over from other donors' samples. CDR3s include the opening cysteine and the closing phenylalanine or tryptophan. Each record gives: clone size, V gene, J gene, D gene, CDR3 DNA, CDR3 protein. D genes are given only for firm matches. Not every row has a clone size; where given, it reads once, few, many or a size class.

clone_size: -
v_call: TRBV25-1
j_call: TRBJ2-1
d_call: TRBD1
cdr3_nt: TGTGCCAGCAGGCAAGGGGGATGGGACAGCGTTTACAATGAGCAGTTCTTC
cdr3_aa: CASRQGGWDSVYNEQFF

clone_size: -
v_call: TRBV5-1
j_call: TRBJ2-2
d_call: TRBD1
cdr3_nt: TGCGCCAGCAGCACGACAGGGGCAAACGGGGAGCTGTTTTTT
cdr3_aa: CASSTTGANGELFF

clone_size: -
v_call: TRBV10-2
j_call: TRBJ2-5
d_call: TRBD2
cdr3_nt: TGCGCCAGCAGTGCCGGACTAGGCAATCAAGAGACCCAGTACTTC
cdr3_aa: CASSAGLGNQETQYF

clone_size: -
v_call: TRBV28
j_call: TRBJ2-1
d_call: -
cdr3_nt: TGTGCCAGCAGCCTCAACAATGAGCAGTTCTTC
cdr3_aa: CASSLNNEQFF

clone_size: -
v_call: TRBV5-4
j_call: TRBJ1-1
d_call: -
cdr3_nt: TGTGCCAGCAGCACACGACAGGTGAACACTGAAGCTTTCTTT
cdr3_aa: CASSTRQVNTEAFF

clone_size: -
v_call: TRBV5-6
j_call: TRBJ2-3
d_call: TRBD2
cdr3_nt: TGTGCCAGCAGCCCTAGCGGGAAGCCAGATACGCAGTATTTT
cdr3_aa: CASSPSGKPDTQYF

clone_size: few
v_call: TRBV7-2
j_call: TRBJ1-2
d_call: TRBD1
cdr3_nt: TGTGCCAGCAGCACCCGGACAGGGAACTATGGCTACACCTTC
cdr3_aa: CASSTRTGNYGYTF

clone_size: -
v_call: TRBV6-5
j_call: TRBJ2-7
d_call: -
cdr3_nt: TGTGCCAGCAGTTACTCGAGCGGTACCTACGAGCAGTACTTC
cdr3_aa: CASSYSSGTYEQYF

clone_size: -
v_call: TRBV29-1
j_call: TRBJ2-4
d_call: -
cdr3_nt: TGCAGCGCACGCGGGACCGAGAGGGCCAAAAACATTCAGTACTTC
cdr3_aa: CSARGTERAKNIQYF

clone_size: few
v_call: TRBV13
j_call: TRBJ2-5
d_call: TRBD2
cdr3_nt: TGTGCCAGCAGCGTACGCCCGGGACTAGCGGGACAAGAGACCCAGTACTTC
cdr3_aa: CASSVRPGLAGQETQYF

clone_size: once
v_call: TRBV2
j_call: TRBJ2-3
d_call: TRBD1
cdr3_nt: TGTGCCAGCAGTGAAGAATCGGGACAGGGGATTAGCACAGATACGCAGTATTTT
cdr3_aa: CASSEESGQGISTDTQYF

clone_size: many
v_call: TRBV27
j_call: TRBJ1-3
d_call: -
cdr3_nt: TGTGCCAGCAGTTTATCCTTCTCTGGAAACACCATATATTTT
cdr3_aa: CASSLSFSGNTIYF

clone_size: -
v_call: TRBV5-8
j_call: TRBJ2-3
d_call: -
cdr3_nt: TGTGCCAGCAGCCCGAACACAGATACGCAGTATTTT
cdr3_aa: CASSPNTDTQYF

clone_size: -
v_call: TRBV5-4
j_call: TRBJ2-1
d_call: -
cdr3_nt: TGTGCCAGCAGCCGGGTGGCGGGGAACAATGAGCAGTTCTTC
cdr3_aa: CASSRVAGNNEQFF

clone_size: few
v_call: TRBV6-6
j_call: TRBJ1-2
d_call: TRBD1
cdr3_nt: TGTGCCAGCAGTGCCACAGGGGGCGGCTACACCTTC
cdr3_aa: CASSATGGGYTF

clone_size: -
v_call: TRBV5-4
j_call: TRBJ1-2
d_call: -
cdr3_nt: TGTGCCAGCAGCTCAAGGCCAGGGACATTGTTGATCTATGGCTACACCTTC
cdr3_aa: CASSSRPGTLLIYGYTF

clone_size: -
v_call: TRBV27
j_call: TRBJ1-4
d_call: -
cdr3_nt: TGTGCCAGCAGTTTAGTTAGGGCGGGGAATGAAAAACTGTTTTTT
cdr3_aa: CASSLVRAGNEKLFF

clone_size: -
v_call: TRBV5-8
j_call: TRBJ2-3
d_call: -
cdr3_nt: TGTGCCAGCCCACCTCGAGAGGACCCTAACACAGATACGCAGTATTTT
cdr3_aa: CASPPREDPNTDTQYF

clone_size: few
v_call: TRBV2
j_call: TRBJ2-7
d_call: TRBD2
cdr3_nt: TGTGCCAGCAGTGAAGGGACTAGCGGGGTCAACGAGCAGTACTTC
cdr3_aa: CASSEGTSGVNEQYF

clone_size: -
v_call: TRBV5-8
j_call: TRBJ2-6
d_call: TRBD2
cdr3_nt: TGTGCCAGCAGCGTCCGACTAGCGGGGAGAGGGGCCAACGTCCTGACTTTC
cdr3_aa: CASSVRLAGRGANVLTF

clone_size: -
v_call: TRBV11-2
j_call: TRBJ2-3
d_call: TRBD1
cdr3_nt: TGTGCCAGCAGCCCAACGACAGGGTCGCAGTATTTT
cdr3_aa: CASSPTTGSQYF

clone_size: -
v_call: TRBV27
j_call: TRBJ1-1
d_call: TRBD1
cdr3_nt: TGTGCCAGCAGTTTATATTATCCAACCGGGACAGGGGTAGGTACTGAAGCTTTCTTT
cdr3_aa: CASSLYYPTGTGVGTEAFF

clone_size: -
v_call: TRBV30
j_call: TRBJ2-7
d_call: -
cdr3_nt: TGTGCCTGCCATACGGCGGATCCCTACGAGCAGTACTTC
cdr3_aa: CACHTADPYEQYF

clone_size: -
v_call: TRBV7-8
j_call: TRBJ1-5
d_call: TRBD1
cdr3_nt: TGTGCCAGCAGCTTAGACGCCCAGTCGGAGGGGGCACAGCCCCAGCATTTT
cdr3_aa: CASSLDAQSEGAQPQHF

clone_size: -
v_call: TRBV11-3
j_call: TRBJ2-6
d_call: -
cdr3_nt: TGTGCCAGCAGCCCAGGAAGGGCCCACTCTGGGGCCAACGTCCTGACTTTC
cdr3_aa: CASSPGRAHSGANVLTF

clone_size: -
v_call: TRBV6-6
j_call: TRBJ1-3
d_call: -
cdr3_nt: TGTGCCAGCGGACGGAGTGGCGTGAACACCATATATTTT
cdr3_aa: CASGRSGVNTIYF

clone_size: -
v_call: TRBV9
j_call: TRBJ2-1
d_call: -
cdr3_nt: TGTGCCAGCAGCGTAGCCGGGGGCGCGGGCCCCAATGAGCAGTTCTTC
cdr3_aa: CASSVAGGAGPNEQFF

clone_size: once
v_call: TRBV5-6
j_call: TRBJ2-7
d_call: -
cdr3_nt: TGTGCCAGCAGTCGACAGCCCCGGGCCTGGTACGAGCAGTACTTC
cdr3_aa: CASSRQPRAWYEQYF

clone_size: -
v_call: TRBV5-1
j_call: TRBJ2-5
d_call: -
cdr3_nt: TGCGCCAGCAGATACGGACCCCAAGAGACCCAGTACTTC
cdr3_aa: CASRYGPQETQYF

clone_size: -
v_call: TRBV19
j_call: TRBJ2-5
d_call: TRBD2
cdr3_nt: TGTGCCAGTAGTATAGGCGGAGCGGGAGGTGCCGAGACCCAGTACTTC
cdr3_aa: CASSIGGAGGAETQYF

clone_size: -
v_call: TRBV28
j_call: TRBJ2-7
d_call: -
cdr3_nt: TGTGCCAGCAGTTTACAATCGGGACATACGGAGCAGTACTTC
cdr3_aa: CASSLQSGHTEQYF

clone_size: -
v_call: TRBV6-1
j_call: TRBJ1-2
d_call: -
cdr3_nt: TGTGCCAACCCACACCTCTATGGCTACACCTTC
cdr3_aa: CANPHLYGYTF

clone_size: few
v_call: TRBV2
j_call: TRBJ2-7
d_call: TRBD1
cdr3_nt: TGTGCCAGCAGTCAAGGCCGGACAGGGAGCTCCTACGAGCAGTACTTC
cdr3_aa: CASSQGRTGSSYEQYF

clone_size: -
v_call: TRBV2
j_call: TRBJ2-3
d_call: -
cdr3_nt: TGTGCCAGCACACTTTCCACCTACCCAGATACGCAGTATTTT
cdr3_aa: CASTLSTYPDTQYF

clone_size: -
v_call: TRBV7-8
j_call: TRBJ2-7
d_call: TRBD2
cdr3_nt: TGTGCCAGCAGCATCAAAGGAGGCCTAGCGGGCGGTACCTACGAGCAGTACTTC
cdr3_aa: CASSIKGGLAGGTYEQYF

clone_size: -
v_call: TRBV28
j_call: TRBJ1-1
d_call: -
cdr3_nt: TGTGCCAGCCGCGAGGGACGGGCGAACACTGAAGCTTTCTTT
cdr3_aa: CASREGRANTEAFF

clone_size: -
v_call: TRBV2
j_call: TRBJ2-1
d_call: -
cdr3_nt: TGTGCCAGCAGTGGGAACTGGCATGAGCAGTTCTTC
cdr3_aa: CASSGNWHEQFF